This T cell receptor (beta chain) is drawn from a study of blood T cell repertoires in COVID-19 (dated by TCRdb to the early 2020s). A note on the overall study: Collaborator samples came from the United States, Italy and Spain and covered acute and convalescent phases of COVID-19. Where HLA class I and class II types were available, the types were taken from metadata supplied by the sample provider, not from assay-based typing. The material from the prospective study consisted of cDNA or gDNA derived from T cells, B-cell-depleted T cells, or PBMCs. Deeply sampled blood TCRbeta repertoires from subjects exposed to, actively infected with, or recovered from COVID-19 were included in the dataset. A freely available public database, intended as a resource for researchers studying the immune response to SARS-CoV-2, is where the repertoires were released. A de-identified subject ID, COVID-19 status, age in years and sex were almost always included in the sample metadata. Samples were obtained from the ongoing ImmuneRACE study (first 160 participants) and from 1,000 to 1,500 subjects provided by 6 global collaborators.

Overall study outcomes, separate from this receptor: The quantity of clinical and demographic metadata differed by source and by participant and was supplied without curation.

The immunoSEQ Assay, a bias-controlled multiplex PCR, was used to amplify TCRbeta CDR3 regions from genomic DNA. The original pipeline was this. Nucleated cell counts per sample were estimated from amplification of reference gene primers within the assay. To quantify the absolute abundance of each unique TCRbeta CDR3 rearrangement, sequence reads were collapsed and filtered. For each sample, productive Simpson clonality was calculated as the square root of Simpson's diversity index across productive rearrangements. The table was pulled from immuneACCESS by TCRdb, which kept in-frame rearrangements only. Such tables lose some clones; where checked, under half of the loss comes from unresolved V genes, and the rest has no known cause. V and J calls and clone size come straight from that table; D and trimming were deduced from the DNA. The sample includes 200,000 to 250,000 clones, with around 80% observed a single time. The top ten hold less than 20% of the sample.

Turning to this clone: Its antigen is unknown. Base qualities are missing; no much larger clone stands one base away.

Whole blood was collected in K2EDTA tubes by collaborating institutions according to the institutions' own protocols. Collaborator samples were shipped for TCRbeta analysis as frozen whole blood, isolated PBMCs, or DNA extracted from either sample type. The sequencing input was peripheral blood. The TCR was taken from a man aged 25-45 years with active or convalescent COVID-19.

In nucleotides, the sequence is TGCGCCAGCAGTCAATCGACTAGGGTGAGGAACTCCTACGAGCAGTACTTC. This translates into CASSQSTRVRNSYEQYF. Recombination joined TRBV23-1 with TRBJ2-7; the best D guess is TRBD2, with 6 bases matching. TRBV23-1 is an open reading frame whose function is uncertain. The CDR3 measures 17 amino acids from cysteine to phenylalanine. Only the CDR3 part of the read is kept: 51 bases, read in frame from the first base. Deletion took 0 bases off V and 0 bases off J, with a span of 15 bases between the germline ends.